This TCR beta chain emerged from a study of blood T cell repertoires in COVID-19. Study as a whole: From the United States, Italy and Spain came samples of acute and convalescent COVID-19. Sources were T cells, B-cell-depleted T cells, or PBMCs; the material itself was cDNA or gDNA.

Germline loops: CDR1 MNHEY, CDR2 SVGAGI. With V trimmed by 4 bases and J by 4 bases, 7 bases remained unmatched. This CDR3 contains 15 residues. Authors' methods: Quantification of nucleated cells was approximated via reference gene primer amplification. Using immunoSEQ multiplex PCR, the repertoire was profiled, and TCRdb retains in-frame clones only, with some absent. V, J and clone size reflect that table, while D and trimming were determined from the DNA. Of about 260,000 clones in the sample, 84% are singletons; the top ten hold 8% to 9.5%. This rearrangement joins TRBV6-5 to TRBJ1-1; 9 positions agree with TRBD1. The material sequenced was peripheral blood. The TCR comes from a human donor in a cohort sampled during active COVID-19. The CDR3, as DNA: TGTGCCAGCAGTTTGACGGGACAGGGTGGCACTGAAGCTTTCTTT. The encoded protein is CASSLTGQGGTEAFF.